This record looks at one TCR beta chain sequence and its context. The record originates from a study of cytomegalovirus exposure and HLA in healthy donors. The CDR3 runs 14 residues. Trimming at V came to 1 base and at J to 5 bases, leaving 3 bases not matched to a gene. CDR1 SGHVS and CDR2 FQNEAQ come from the germline V gene. 60 Vbeta and 13 Jbeta primers were used in PCR. Measured with immunoSEQ multiplex PCR; TCRdb has only the in-frame clones, and not every one. The sample lists roughly 200,000 clones; about 82% were seen once. The sequencing input was PBMCs. This TCR derives from a young man in good health and CMV-seronegative. J is TRBJ1-2 and V is TRBV7-8, with TRBD1 matching 8 bases. CDR3 sequence (DNA): TGTGCCAGCAGCTTAGGGCGACAGGGGTATGGCTACACCTTC. Protein: CASSLGRQGYGYTF.